This is a list of T cell receptor beta chains from one sample in a study of cytomegalovirus exposure and HLA in healthy donors. Produced via immunoSEQ multiplex PCR; TCRdb's table is partial and in-frame only. The sample records hundreds of thousands of clones, roughly 90% being singletons. What was sequenced was PBMCs. Receptor source: a woman between 18 and 29 years old in good health and CMV-seronegative. Each CDR3 is given with its conserved first and last residue. A D gene is named only where the DNA matches it firmly. Where a row states a size, it is once, few, many or the class of an expanded clone; other rows omit it.

>-|TRBV4-1|TRBJ1-5|-
CASSQVQGNQPQHF
TGCGCCAGCAGCCAAGTTCAGGGAAATCAGCCCCAGCATTTT
>once|TRBV11-1|TRBJ2-7|-
CASSWDTIYEQYF
TGTGCCAGCAGCTGGGACACGATCTACGAGCAGTACTTC
>few|TRBV7-9|TRBJ1-1|-
CASSLSRAINTEAFF
TGTGCCAGCAGCTTAAGCAGGGCAATAAACACTGAAGCTTTCTTT
>-|TRBV4-2|TRBJ2-3|TRBD2
CASSRESSGGPDTQYF
TGTGCCAGCAGCCGAGAATCTAGCGGGGGGCCAGATACGCAGTATTTT
>-|TRBV11-2|TRBJ2-3|TRBD2
CASSLASGGARNTQYF
TGTGCCAGCAGCTTAGCCAGCGGGGGGGCCCGAAATACGCAGTATTTT
>-|TRBV29-1|TRBJ1-1|-
CSVAGRVGNTEAFF
TGCAGCGTTGCCGGGCGGGTGGGGAACACTGAAGCTTTCTTT
>once|TRBV11-2|TRBJ1-2|-
CASSLDVNREGYGYTF
TGTGCCAGCAGCTTAGACGTAAACAGGGAGGGGTATGGCTACACCTTC
>once|TRBV7-2|TRBJ1-2|TRBD1
CASSLVGQANYGYTF
TGTGCCAGCAGCTTAGTGGGACAGGCTAACTATGGCTACACCTTC
>once|TRBV7-6|TRBJ2-1|TRBD1
CASSAFAGGNEQFF
TGTGCCAGCAGCGCCTTCGCAGGGGGCAATGAGCAGTTCTTC
>-|TRBV6-5|TRBJ1-5|TRBD1
CASSRDRDQPQHF
TGTGCCAGCAGCCGGGACAGGGATCAGCCCCAGCATTTT
>-|TRBV10-3|TRBJ2-2|TRBD2
CATMGLAGAGELFF
TGTGCCACGATGGGACTAGCGGGGGCCGGGGAGCTGTTTTTT
>-|TRBV11-1|TRBJ1-1|-
CASSFKRQGAEAFF
TGTGCCAGCAGCTTTAAACGGCAGGGCGCTGAAGCTTTCTTT
>-|TRBV5-4|TRBJ2-1|TRBD2
CASSSYRTSGGAPYNEQFF
TGTGCCAGCAGCTCATACCGGACTAGCGGGGGGGCCCCCTACAATGAGCAGTTCTTC
>-|TRBV7-2|TRBJ2-1|TRBD1
CASKLGTGAYNEQFF
TGTGCCAGCAAACTGGGGACAGGGGCATACAATGAGCAGTTCTTC
>-|TRBV15|TRBJ2-1|TRBD2
CATSTGDYFNEQFF
TGTGCCACCAGCACCGGGGACTACTTCAATGAGCAGTTCTTC
>-|TRBV10-2|TRBJ2-1|TRBD1
CASNGKTGQGKEQFF
TGCGCCAGCAATGGAAAAACGGGACAGGGCAAGGAGCAGTTCTTC
>-|TRBV7-2|TRBJ2-1|-
CASSLGTLYNEQFF
TGTGCCAGCAGCTTAGGGACATTGTACAATGAGCAGTTCTTC
>-|TRBV2|TRBJ2-7|-
CASSDREAVSEQYF
TGTGCCAGCAGTGATCGGGAAGCAGTCTCCGAGCAGTACTTC
>-|TRBV7-9|TRBJ2-5|-
CASSGEAGPQETQYF
TGTGCCAGCAGCGGGGAAGCGGGCCCCCAAGAGACCCAGTACTTC
>-|TRBV2|TRBJ1-2|-
CASRKANDPRVYGYTF
TGTGCCAGCAGGAAAGCCAACGACCCACGGGTCTATGGCTACACCTTC
>-|TRBV2|TRBJ1-2|TRBD1
CASSRGGDRDYTF
TGTGCCAGCAGTCGAGGCGGGGACAGGGACTACACCTTC
>-|TRBV29-1|TRBJ1-2|TRBD1
CSAVQGARGYTF
TGCAGCGCTGTACAGGGGGCGAGAGGCTACACCTTC
>once|TRBV7-3|TRBJ2-3|TRBD2
CASSLPGGGTDTQYF
TGTGCCAGCAGCTTACCGGGGGGTGGGACAGATACGCAGTATTTT
>-|TRBV27|TRBJ2-4|TRBD1
CASSFKDRGDIQYF
TGTGCCAGCAGTTTCAAAGACAGGGGGGACATTCAGTACTTC
>-|TRBV29-1|TRBJ2-7|-
CSVESGATPYEQYF
TGCAGCGTGGAATCAGGGGCCACCCCCTACGAGCAGTACTTC
>few|TRBV11-2|TRBJ2-3|TRBD2
CASSLSGASTDTQYF
TGTGCCAGCAGCCTTAGCGGGGCGAGCACAGATACGCAGTATTTT
>-|TRBV27|TRBJ2-7|-
CASSLIPQRSYEQYF
TGTGCCAGCAGTTTGATCCCCCAGCGCTCCTACGAGCAGTACTTC
>-|TRBV9|TRBJ1-2|TRBD1
CASSVAVTGGNYGYTF
TGTGCCAGCAGCGTAGCCGTAACAGGGGGCAACTATGGCTACACCTTC
>-|TRBV27|TRBJ1-2|TRBD1
CASSLLPGQGTYGYTF
TGTGCCAGCAGTTTATTACCGGGACAGGGGACCTATGGCTACACCTTC
>-|TRBV9|TRBJ2-5|TRBD2
CASSVSGTSGGRDQETQYF
TGTGCCAGCAGCGTCTCCGGGACTAGCGGGGGGCGAGACCAAGAGACCCAGTACTTC
>-|TRBV7-2|TRBJ2-3|TRBD2
CASSLGLAGTSTDTQYF
TGTGCCAGCAGCCTGGGACTAGCGGGGACTAGCACAGATACGCAGTATTTT
>-|TRBV5-6|TRBJ2-7|TRBD1
CASSLRDRSVRQYF
TGTGCCAGCAGCCTCCGGGACAGATCCGTAAGGCAGTACTTC
>once|TRBV4-1|TRBJ1-1|-
CASSQDIPRALSGNTEAFF
TGCGCCAGCAGCCAAGATATTCCCAGGGCTCTTTCCGGGAACACTGAAGCTTTCTTT
>once|TRBV6-1|TRBJ2-6|-
CASRSGAGANVLTF
TGTGCCAGCCGATCAGGGGCGGGGGCCAACGTCCTGACTTTC
>-|TRBV9|TRBJ1-4|TRBD1
CASSGQGQGNEKLLF
TGTGCCAGCAGCGGACAGGGACAGGGAAATGAAAAACTGCTTTTT
>-|TRBV7-6|TRBJ2-1|-
CASGLSSYNEQFF
TGTGCCAGCGGTCTCAGCTCCTACAATGAGCAGTTCTTC
>-|TRBV11-2|TRBJ1-6|-
CASNGQLGNSPLHF
TGTGCCAGCAACGGACAGCTTGGGAATTCACCCCTCCACTTT
>-|TRBV5-6|TRBJ2-7|-
CAGSGAYRVGSYEQYF
TGTGCCGGCAGCGGGGCATACAGGGTGGGGTCCTACGAGCAGTACTTC
>-|TRBV18|TRBJ2-1|TRBD1
CASSAGTVGANEQFF
TGTGCCAGCTCAGCCGGGACAGTAGGAGCAAATGAGCAGTTCTTC
>-|TRBV11-2|TRBJ1-1|-
CASSFFVGGGGVNTEAFF
TGTGCCAGCAGCTTTTTCGTGGGCGGGGGCGGGGTGAACACTGAAGCTTTCTTT
>-|TRBV27|TRBJ2-2|TRBD1
CASSLYRGRATGELFF
TGTGCCAGCAGTTTATACAGGGGGCGCGCCACCGGGGAGCTGTTTTTT